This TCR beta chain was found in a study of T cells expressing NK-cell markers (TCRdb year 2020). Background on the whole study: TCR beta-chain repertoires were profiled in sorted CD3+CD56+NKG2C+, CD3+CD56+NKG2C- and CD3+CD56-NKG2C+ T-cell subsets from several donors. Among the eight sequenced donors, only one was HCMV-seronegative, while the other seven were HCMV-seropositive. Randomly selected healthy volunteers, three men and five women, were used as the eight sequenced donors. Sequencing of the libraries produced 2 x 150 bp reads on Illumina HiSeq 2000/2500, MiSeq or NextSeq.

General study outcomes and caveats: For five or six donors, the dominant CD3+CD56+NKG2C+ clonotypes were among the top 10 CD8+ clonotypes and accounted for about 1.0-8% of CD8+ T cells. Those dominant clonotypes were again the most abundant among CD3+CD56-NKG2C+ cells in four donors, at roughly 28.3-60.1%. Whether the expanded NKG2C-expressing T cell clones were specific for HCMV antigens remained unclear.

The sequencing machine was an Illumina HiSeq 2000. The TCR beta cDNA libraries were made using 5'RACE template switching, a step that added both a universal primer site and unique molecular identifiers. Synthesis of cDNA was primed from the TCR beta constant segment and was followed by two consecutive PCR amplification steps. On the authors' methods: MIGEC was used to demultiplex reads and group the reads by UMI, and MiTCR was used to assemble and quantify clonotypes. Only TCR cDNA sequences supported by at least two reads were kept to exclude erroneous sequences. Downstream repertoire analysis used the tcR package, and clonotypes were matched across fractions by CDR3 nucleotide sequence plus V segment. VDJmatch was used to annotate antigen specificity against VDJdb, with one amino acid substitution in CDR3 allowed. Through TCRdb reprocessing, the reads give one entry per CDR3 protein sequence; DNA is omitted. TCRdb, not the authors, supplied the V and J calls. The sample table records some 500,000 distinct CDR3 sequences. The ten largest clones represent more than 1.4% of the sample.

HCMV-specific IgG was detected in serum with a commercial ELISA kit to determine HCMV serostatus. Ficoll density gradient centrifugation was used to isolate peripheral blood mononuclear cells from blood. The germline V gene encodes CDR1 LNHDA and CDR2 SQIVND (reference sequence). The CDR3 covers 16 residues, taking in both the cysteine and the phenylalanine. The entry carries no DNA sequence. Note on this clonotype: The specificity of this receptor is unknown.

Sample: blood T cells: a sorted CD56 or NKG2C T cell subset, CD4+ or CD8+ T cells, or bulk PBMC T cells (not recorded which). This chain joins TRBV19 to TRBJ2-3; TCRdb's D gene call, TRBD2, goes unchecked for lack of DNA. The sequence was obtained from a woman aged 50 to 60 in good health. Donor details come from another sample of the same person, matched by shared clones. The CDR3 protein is CASSARLAGVTDTQYF.